The rows below give T cell receptor beta chains drawn from one sample of a study of T cell responses to AZD1222 COVID-19 vaccine. The assay was immunoSEQ multiplex PCR, and TCRdb's table has in-frame clones only and misses some. The sample has over 200,000 clones, 94% seen once. The sequences come from peripheral blood, collected 28 days after the second dose of the MenACWY control vaccine. The receptor set was obtained from an adult who received the MenACWY meningococcal vaccine as a control. Both conserved end residues are part of each CDR3. A D gene is named only where the DNA matches it firmly. Clone size is not always given. Where it is, it says once, few, many or a class for expanded clones.

V,D,J,size,CDR3,DNA
TRBV5-1,TRBD2,TRBJ2-2,-,CASSPNRTSGRSGELFF,TGCGCCAGCAGCCCGAACAGGACTAGCGGGCGATCCGGGGAGCTGTTTTTT
TRBV24-1,TRBD1,TRBJ1-5,-,CATSDRTGVDQPQHF,TGTGCCACCAGTGACCGGACAGGGGTCGATCAGCCCCAGCATTTT
TRBV3-1/TRBV3-2,-,TRBJ1-1,once,CASSQVVGSAEAFF,TGTGCCAGCAGCCAAGTGGTCGGTTCCGCTGAAGCTTTCTTT
TRBV6-1,-,TRBJ2-7,-,CASSELSYPYF,TGTGCCAGCAGTGAACTGTCGTACCCGTACTTC
TRBV2,-,TRBJ2-1,-,CASRKGPTRVDEQFF,TGTGCCAGCAGGAAAGGTCCCACAAGGGTTGATGAGCAGTTCTTC
TRBV7-9,TRBD1,TRBJ1-4,once,CASSPGQGSSSTNEKLFF,TGTGCCAGCAGCCCGGGACAGGGCTCCTCTTCGACTAATGAAAAACTGTTTTTT
TRBV27,TRBD2,TRBJ2-3,-,CASSPLAGGRTDTQYF,TGTGCCAGCAGTCCGCTAGCGGGGGGGCGCACAGATACGCAGTATTTT
TRBV28,-,TRBJ2-3,-,CATSEDADTQYF,TGTGCCACTTCGGAGGACGCAGATACGCAGTATTTT
TRBV7-6,-,TRBJ2-2,-,CASSENRVTNTGELFF,TGTGCCAGCAGCGAAAACAGGGTTACGAACACCGGGGAGCTGTTTTTT
TRBV27,-,TRBJ2-5,-,CASSFAGGTQYF,TGTGCCAGCAGTTTCGCCGGTGGGACCCAGTACTTC
TRBV2,-,TRBJ1-2,-,CASSLRGERGYTF,TGTGCCAGCAGCCTCAGAGGGGAAAGGGGCTACACCTTC
TRBV28,-,TRBJ1-5,-,CATTSYNQPQHF,TGTGCCACCACGAGTTACAATCAGCCCCAGCATTTT
TRBV5-4,-,TRBJ2-1,-,CASSPVPSSYNEQFF,TGTGCCAGCAGCCCTGTCCCGAGCTCCTACAATGAGCAGTTCTTC
TRBV28,-,TRBJ2-7,-,CASSPRYEQYF,TGTGCCAGCAGTCCAAGATACGAGCAGTACTTC
TRBV7-9,-,TRBJ1-1,-,CASSRVGTEAFF,TGTGCCAGCAGCCGGGTGGGAACTGAAGCTTTCTTT
TRBV11-2,TRBD1,TRBJ1-6,-,CASSLGRQGESPLHF,TGTGCCAGCAGCTTAGGGAGACAGGGGGAATCACCCCTCCACTTT
TRBV6-5,TRBD1,TRBJ2-1,-,CASIRQGAGDEQFF,TGTGCCAGCATCCGACAGGGGGCCGGGGATGAGCAGTTCTTC
TRBV6-5,-,TRBJ2-2,-,CASSYVGRKNTGELFF,TGTGCCAGCAGTTACGTAGGACGGAAGAACACCGGGGAGCTGTTTTTT
TRBV9,-,TRBJ2-5,-,CASSVGEGGWETQYF,TGTGCCAGCAGCGTAGGAGAGGGTGGATGGGAGACCCAGTACTTC
TRBV18,-,TRBJ1-1,many,CASSPRQNTEAFF,TGTGCCAGCTCACCACGACAGAACACTGAAGCTTTCTTT
TRBV3-1/TRBV3-2,TRBD1,TRBJ1-2,-,CASSHKGQNYGYTF,TGTGCCAGCAGCCATAAGGGACAGAACTATGGCTACACCTTC
TRBV27,-,TRBJ1-4,-,CASSTGMGDGTTNEKLFF,TGTGCCAGCAGTACTGGTATGGGGGATGGTACAACTAATGAAAAACTGTTTTTT
TRBV15,-,TRBJ2-3,-,CATSRDRIPSTDTQYF,TGTGCCACCAGCAGAGATCGGATACCTAGCACAGATACGCAGTATTTT
TRBV2,TRBD2,TRBJ2-3,-,CASTVSGRIRADTQYF,TGTGCCAGCACGGTTAGCGGGAGAATAAGGGCAGATACGCAGTATTTT
TRBV28,TRBD2,TRBJ2-3,-,CASSLTSGRGYF,TGTGCCAGCAGTTTAACTAGCGGGAGAGGGTATTTT
TRBV6-5,-,TRBJ2-2,-,CASSPADGELFF,TGTGCCAGCAGTCCCGCCGACGGGGAGCTGTTTTTT
TRBV18,TRBD1,TRBJ1-1,-,CASGQGGTEAFF,TGTGCCAGCGGACAGGGGGGCACTGAAGCTTTCTTT
TRBV7-9,-,TRBJ1-4,-,CASSPSANEKLFF,TGTGCCAGCAGCCCCTCTGCTAATGAAAAACTGTTTTTT
TRBV7-2,-,TRBJ1-3,-,CASSFRDRSSGNTIYF,TGTGCCAGCAGCTTCCGGGACCGAAGTTCTGGAAACACCATATATTTT
TRBV4-3,-,TRBJ2-2,once,CASSQDRGALTGELFF,TGCGCCAGCAGCCAAGATAGGGGGGCGCTTACCGGGGAGCTGTTTTTT
TRBV6-5,TRBD1,TRBJ1-4,-,CASSPRDSWNEKLFF,TGTGCCAGCAGTCCTCGGGACAGCTGGAATGAAAAACTGTTTTTT
TRBV2,TRBD1,TRBJ1-2,-,CASRDRALYGYTF,TGTGCCAGCAGGGACAGGGCCCTCTATGGCTACACCTTC
TRBV19,-,TRBJ2-7,-,CASSTRTGGTYEQYF,TGTGCCAGTAGTACCCGGACTGGCGGAACCTACGAGCAGTACTTC
TRBV6-1,TRBD1,TRBJ1-2,-,CASSEGQGGYGYTF,TGTGCCAGCAGCGAAGGACAGGGCGGCTATGGCTACACCTTC
TRBV13,-,TRBJ1-3,once,CASSPPGAGNTIYF,TGTGCCAGCAGTCCCCCGGGTGCTGGAAACACCATATATTTT
TRBV28,-,TRBJ2-1,-,CASSFRGGARQFF,TGTGCCAGCAGTTTCAGAGGGGGGGCCCGGCAGTTCTTC
TRBV27,-,TRBJ2-2,-,CASSFWGAAGLNTGELFF,TGTGCCAGCAGTTTTTGGGGGGCAGCCGGGCTGAACACCGGGGAGCTGTTTTTT
TRBV28,-,TRBJ2-5,-,CASSEDRGETQYF,TGTGCCAGCAGTGAAGACAGAGGGGAGACCCAGTACTTC
TRBV6-5,-,TRBJ2-1,-,CASSYVQAHNEQFF,TGTGCCAGCAGTTACGTTCAGGCCCACAATGAGCAGTTCTTC
TRBV25-1,TRBD1,TRBJ2-2,-,CASSLRAQGAQNTGELFF,TGTGCCAGCAGTCTAAGAGCCCAGGGGGCGCAGAACACCGGGGAGCTGTTTTTT
TRBV9,-,TRBJ1-1,-,CASSSGARTEAFF,TGTGCCAGCAGCTCCGGGGCGCGGACTGAAGCTTTCTTT
TRBV7-6,TRBD2,TRBJ2-7,-,CASSPTSGRLGEQYF,TGTGCCAGCAGCCCCACTAGCGGGAGGCTCGGCGAGCAGTACTTC
TRBV4-1,-,TRBJ2-1,-,CASSQVPEQRPREQFF,TGCGCCAGCAGCCAAGTGCCGGAACAGCGACCGAGGGAGCAGTTCTTC
TRBV7-2,-,TRBJ1-1,-,CASSFVRGGSSEAFF,TGTGCCAGCAGCTTTGTCAGGGGCGGGTCTAGTGAAGCTTTCTTT